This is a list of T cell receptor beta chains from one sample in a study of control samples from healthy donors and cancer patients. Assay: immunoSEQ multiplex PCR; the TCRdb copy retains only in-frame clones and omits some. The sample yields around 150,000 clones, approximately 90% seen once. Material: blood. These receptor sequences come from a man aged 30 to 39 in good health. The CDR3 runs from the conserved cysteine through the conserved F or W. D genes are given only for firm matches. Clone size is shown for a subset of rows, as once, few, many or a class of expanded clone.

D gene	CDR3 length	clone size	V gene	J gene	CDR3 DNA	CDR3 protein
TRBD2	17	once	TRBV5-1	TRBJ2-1	TGCGCCAGCAGCCCGGGACTAGCGGCCAGATCCTACAATGAGCAGTTCTTC	CASSPGLAARSYNEQFF
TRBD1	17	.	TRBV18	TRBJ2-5	TGTGCCAGCTCACCACCCTCCGGGACAGGGGGCCAAGAGACCCAGTACTTC	CASSPPSGTGGQETQYF
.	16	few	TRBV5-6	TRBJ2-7	TGTGCCAGCAGCTGGGGACAAGGCCATAGCTCCTACGAGCAGTACTTC	CASSWGQGHSSYEQYF
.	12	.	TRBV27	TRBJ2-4	TGTGCCAGCAAGACCAGTGGGGAATCGAGGGACTTC	CASKTSGESRDF
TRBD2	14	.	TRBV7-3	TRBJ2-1	TGTGCCAGCAGCTTAGGGGGGGACGGCAATGAGCAGTTCTTC	CASSLGGDGNEQFF
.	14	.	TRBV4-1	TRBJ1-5	TGCGCCAGCAGCCCTATACGGAGCAATCAGCCCCAGCATTTT	CASSPIRSNQPQHF
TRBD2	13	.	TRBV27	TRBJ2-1	TGTGCCAGACCTAGCGGGGGGACAAATGAGCAGTTCTTC	CARPSGGTNEQFF
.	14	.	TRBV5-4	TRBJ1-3	TGTGCCAGCAGCTTGGTAGGTCTGGCCAACACCATATATTTT	CASSLVGLANTIYF
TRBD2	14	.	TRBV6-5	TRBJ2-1	TGTGCCAGCAGTCTAGCGGGGGTCTTTCGTGAGCAGTTCTTC	CASSLAGVFREQFF
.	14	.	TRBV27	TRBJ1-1	TGTGCCAGCAGTTTTTATGGGACAAACACTGAAGCTTTCTTT	CASSFYGTNTEAFF
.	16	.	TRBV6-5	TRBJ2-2	.	CASSSSASGGPGELFF
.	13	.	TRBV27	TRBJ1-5	TGTGCCAGCAGTTCGATCAGGGGCCAGCCCCAGCATTTT	CASSSIRGQPQHF
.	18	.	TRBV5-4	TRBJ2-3	TGTGCCAGCAGCTTGGGCGGCCTAGCTAGCCGTAGCACAGATACGCAGTATTTT	CASSLGGLASRSTDTQYF
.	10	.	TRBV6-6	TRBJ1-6	TGTGCCAGCAGTTTTGAGACCCTCCACTTT	CASSFETLHF
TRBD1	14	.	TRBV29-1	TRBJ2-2	TGCAGCGTTGAAGGGACAGGGAACACCGGGGAGCTGTTTTTT	CSVEGTGNTGELFF
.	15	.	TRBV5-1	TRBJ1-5	TGCGCCAGCAGCTTCTCAGGGGCCCCCAATCAGCCCCAGCATTTT	CASSFSGAPNQPQHF
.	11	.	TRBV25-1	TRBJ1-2	TGTGCCAGCAGGAAAGAGGAGGGCTACACCTTC	CASRKEEGYTF
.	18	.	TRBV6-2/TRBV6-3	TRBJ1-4	TGTGCCAGCAGTTCGGACCTCTTCTTGGACGCAACTAATGAAAAACTGTTTTTT	CASSSDLFLDATNEKLFF
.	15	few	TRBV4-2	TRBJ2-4	TGTGCCAGCAGCCAAGATTGGGGGCAGGGGAAGATTCAGTACTTC	CASSQDWGQGKIQYF
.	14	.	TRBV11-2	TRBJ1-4	TGTGCCAGCAGCTTAAGGGGAATAAATGAAAAACTGTTTTTT	CASSLRGINEKLFF
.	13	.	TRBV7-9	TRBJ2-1	TGTGCCAGCAGCCCCCTCACAGGGAACGGGCAGTTCTTC	CASSPLTGNGQFF
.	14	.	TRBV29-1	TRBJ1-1	TGCAGCGTTGTTGGACGTTCAGGGATCACTGAAGCTTTCTTT	CSVVGRSGITEAFF
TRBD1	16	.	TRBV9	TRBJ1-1	TGTGCCAGCAGCGTAGTAGGGACAGGCTTGAACACTGAAGCTTTCTTT	CASSVVGTGLNTEAFF
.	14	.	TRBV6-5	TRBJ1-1	TGTGCCAGCAGCCTTTCCATTCGGAACACTGAAGCTTTCTTT	CASSLSIRNTEAFF